The 2 T cell receptor beta chains below all came from one sample that was sequenced in a study of control samples from healthy donors and cancer patients. Method: immunoSEQ multiplex PCR; TCRdb's copy keeps in-frame clones and lacks some. Of 190,000 or so clones listed, approximately 92% are singletons. The sequenced sample was blood. These receptors originate from a man younger than 35 in good health.

V and J are TRBV13 and TRBJ2-2; no firm D call. The CDR3 runs 15 residues. The V and J ends lost 2 bases and 6 bases respectively, with 13 bases between them. The germline gives CDR1 PRHDT, CDR2 FYEKMQ (reference sequence). In nucleotides, the CDR3 is TGTGCCAGCAGCTTAATTCACGAAGACTCCGGGGAGCTGTTTTTT. This gives the protein CASSLIHEDSGELFF. The full variable domain, completed using reference TRBV13 and TRBJ2-2, is AAGVIQSPRHLIKEKRETATLKCYPIPRHDTVYWYQQGPGQDPQFLISFYEKMQSDKGSIPDRFSAQQFSDYHSELNMSSLELGDSALYFCASSLIHEDSGELFFGEGSRLTVL.

The rearrangement uses TRBV6-5 and TRBJ1-1; 8 bases align to TRBD1. Per germline, CDR1 MNHEY and CDR2 SVGAGI. Trimming removed 6 bases from V and 5 bases from J; junction bases left unmatched: 8. The CDR3 has 14 residues. CDR3 sequence reads: CASSRGQGTTEAFF. The DNA for the CDR3 is TGTGCCAGCAGCCGAGGACAGGGAACGACTGAAGCTTTCTTT.